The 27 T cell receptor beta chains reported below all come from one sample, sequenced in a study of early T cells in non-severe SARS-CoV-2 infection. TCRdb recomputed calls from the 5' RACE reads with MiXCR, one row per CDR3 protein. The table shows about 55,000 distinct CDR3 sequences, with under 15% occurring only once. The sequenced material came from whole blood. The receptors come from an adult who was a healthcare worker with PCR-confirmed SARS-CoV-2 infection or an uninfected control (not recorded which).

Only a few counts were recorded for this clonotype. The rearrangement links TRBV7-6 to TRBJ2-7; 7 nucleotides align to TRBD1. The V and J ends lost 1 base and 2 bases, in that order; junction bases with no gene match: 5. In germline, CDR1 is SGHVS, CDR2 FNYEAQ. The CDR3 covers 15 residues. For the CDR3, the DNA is TGTGCCAGCAGCTTAGGGGACAGTCCTACCTACGAGCAGTACTTC. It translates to CASSLGDSPTYEQYF. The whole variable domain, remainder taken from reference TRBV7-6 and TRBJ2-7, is GAGVSQSPRYKVTKRGQDVALRCDPISGHVSLYWYRQALGQGPEFLTYFNYEAQQDKSGLPNDRFSAERPEGSISTLTIQRTEQRDSAMYRCASSLGDSPTYEQYFGPGTRLTVT.

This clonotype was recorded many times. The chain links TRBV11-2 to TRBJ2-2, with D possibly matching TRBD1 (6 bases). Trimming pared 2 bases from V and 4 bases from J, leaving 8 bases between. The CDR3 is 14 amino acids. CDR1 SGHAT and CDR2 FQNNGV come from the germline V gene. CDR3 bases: TGTGCCAGCAGCTTAAACAGGGTCACCGGGGAGCTGTTTTTT. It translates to CASSLNRVTGELFF.

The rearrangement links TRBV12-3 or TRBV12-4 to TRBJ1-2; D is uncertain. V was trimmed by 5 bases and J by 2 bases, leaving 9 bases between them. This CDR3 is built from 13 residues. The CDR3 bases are TGTGCCAGCAGTCCGCATGGGAACTATGGCTACACCTTC. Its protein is CASSPHGNYGYTF.

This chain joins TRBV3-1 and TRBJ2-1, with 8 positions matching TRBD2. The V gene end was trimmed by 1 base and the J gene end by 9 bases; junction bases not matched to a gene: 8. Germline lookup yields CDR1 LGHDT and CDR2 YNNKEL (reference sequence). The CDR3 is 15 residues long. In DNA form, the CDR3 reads TGTGCCAGCAGCCAAGTTCCGGGGGGGCCCGGTGAGCAGTTCTTC. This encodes CASSQVPGGPGEQFF.

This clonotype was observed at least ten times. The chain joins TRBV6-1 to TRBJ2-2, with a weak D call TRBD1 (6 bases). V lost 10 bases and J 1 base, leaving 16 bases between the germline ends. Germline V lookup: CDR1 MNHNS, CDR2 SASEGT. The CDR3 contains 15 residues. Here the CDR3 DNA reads TGTGCCACCACGCTATTACAGGGGAACACCGGGGAGCTGTTTTTT. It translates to CATTLLQGNTGELFF.

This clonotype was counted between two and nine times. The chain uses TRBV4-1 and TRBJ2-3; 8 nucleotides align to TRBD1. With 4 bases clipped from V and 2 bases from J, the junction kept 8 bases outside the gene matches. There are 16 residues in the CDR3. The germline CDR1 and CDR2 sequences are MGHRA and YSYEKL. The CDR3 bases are TGCGCCAGCAGCCCAGGACAGGGATGGGACACAGATACGCAGTATTTT. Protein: CASSPGQGWDTDTQYF.

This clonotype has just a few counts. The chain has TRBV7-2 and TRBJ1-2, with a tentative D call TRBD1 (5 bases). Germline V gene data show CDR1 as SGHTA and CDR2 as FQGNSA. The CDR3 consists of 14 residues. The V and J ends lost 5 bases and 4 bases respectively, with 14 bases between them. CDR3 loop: CASSIQQGRYGYTF. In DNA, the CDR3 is TGTGCCAGCAGCATCCAGCAGGGCCGCTATGGCTACACCTTC.

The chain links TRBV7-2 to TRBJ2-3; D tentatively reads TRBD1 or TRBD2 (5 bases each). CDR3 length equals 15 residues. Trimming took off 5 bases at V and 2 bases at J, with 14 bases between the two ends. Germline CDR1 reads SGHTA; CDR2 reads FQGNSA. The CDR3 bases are TGTGCCAGCAGCGCCCCCACGGGGCCCACAGATACGCAGTATTTT. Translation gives CASSAPTGPTDTQYF.

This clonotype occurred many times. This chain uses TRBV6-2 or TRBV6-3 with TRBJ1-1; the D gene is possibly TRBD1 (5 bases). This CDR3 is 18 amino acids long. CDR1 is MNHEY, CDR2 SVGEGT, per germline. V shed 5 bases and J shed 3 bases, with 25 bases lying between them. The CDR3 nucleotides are TGTGCCAGCAGTACGGTCTTCGGTCGGACATTAGTGCACACTGAAGCTTTCTTT. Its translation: CASSTVFGRTLVHTEAFF.

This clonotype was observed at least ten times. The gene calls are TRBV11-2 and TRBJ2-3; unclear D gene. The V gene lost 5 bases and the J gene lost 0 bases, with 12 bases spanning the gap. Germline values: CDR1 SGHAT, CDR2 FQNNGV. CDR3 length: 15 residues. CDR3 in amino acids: CASSRPRASTDTQYF. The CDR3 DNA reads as TGTGCCAGCAGCAGACCCCGTGCTAGCACAGATACGCAGTATTTT.

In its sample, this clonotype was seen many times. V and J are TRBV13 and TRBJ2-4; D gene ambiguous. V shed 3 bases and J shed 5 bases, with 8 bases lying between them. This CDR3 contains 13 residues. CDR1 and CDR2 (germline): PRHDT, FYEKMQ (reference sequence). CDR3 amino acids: CASSFGLQNIQYF. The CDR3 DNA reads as TGTGCCAGCAGCTTCGGTCTCCAAAACATTCAGTACTTC.

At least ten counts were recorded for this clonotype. This CDR3 reads CASSYSSSADTQYF. The CDR3 DNA is TGTGCCAGCAGTTACTCGTCTAGCGCAGATACGCAGTATTTT. V usage is TRBV6-2 or TRBV6-3 and J usage is TRBJ2-3, with D possibly being TRBD2 (6 bases). V was trimmed by 0 bases and J by 4 bases, leaving 8 bases between them. The CDR3 runs to 14 residues. Germline V lookup: CDR1 MNHEY, CDR2 SVGEGT.

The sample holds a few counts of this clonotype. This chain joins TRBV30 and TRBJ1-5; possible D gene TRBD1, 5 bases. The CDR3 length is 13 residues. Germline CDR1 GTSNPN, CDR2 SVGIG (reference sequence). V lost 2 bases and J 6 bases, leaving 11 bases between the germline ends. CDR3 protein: CAWSRQGGQPQHF. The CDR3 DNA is TGTGCCTGGAGTAGGCAGGGAGGTCAGCCCCAGCATTTT.

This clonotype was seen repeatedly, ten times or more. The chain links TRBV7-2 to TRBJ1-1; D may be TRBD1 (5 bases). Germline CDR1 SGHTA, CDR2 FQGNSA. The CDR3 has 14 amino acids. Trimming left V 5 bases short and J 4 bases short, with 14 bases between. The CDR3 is CASSPGFMGTEAFF. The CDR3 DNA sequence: TGTGCCAGCAGCCCAGGGTTTATGGGCACTGAAGCTTTCTTT.

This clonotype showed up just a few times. CDR3 loop: CASSQERGYAFF. In DNA, the CDR3 is TGTGCCAGCAGCCAAGAGAGGGGGTATGCTTTCTTT. The chain recombines TRBV3-1 with TRBJ1-1; D is possibly TRBD1 (6 bases). The CDR3 has 12 amino acids. Per germline, CDR1 LGHDT and CDR2 YNNKEL (reference sequence). Trimming left V 0 bases short and J 11 bases short, with 10 bases between.

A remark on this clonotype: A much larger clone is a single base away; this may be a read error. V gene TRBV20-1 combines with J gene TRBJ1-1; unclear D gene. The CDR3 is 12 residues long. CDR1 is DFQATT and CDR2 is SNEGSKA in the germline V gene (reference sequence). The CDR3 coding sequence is TGCAGTGCTAGGTCGGATCAAACTGTAGCTTTCTTT. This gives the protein CSARSDQTVAFF.

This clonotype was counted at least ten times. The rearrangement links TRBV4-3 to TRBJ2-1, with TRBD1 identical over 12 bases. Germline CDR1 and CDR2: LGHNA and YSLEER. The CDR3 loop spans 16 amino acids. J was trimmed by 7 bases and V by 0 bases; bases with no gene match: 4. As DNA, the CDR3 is TGCGCCAGCAGCCAAGACGGGACAGGGGGCATGAATGAGCAGTTCTTC. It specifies CASSQDGTGGMNEQFF.

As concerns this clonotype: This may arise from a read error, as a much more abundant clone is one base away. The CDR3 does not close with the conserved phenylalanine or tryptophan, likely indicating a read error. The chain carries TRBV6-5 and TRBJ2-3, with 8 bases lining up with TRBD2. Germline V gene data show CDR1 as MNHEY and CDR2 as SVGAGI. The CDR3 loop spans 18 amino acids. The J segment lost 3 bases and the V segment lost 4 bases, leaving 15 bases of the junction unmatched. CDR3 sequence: CASSSRTLFGGGTDTQYY. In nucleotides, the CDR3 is TGTGCCAGCAGTTCCAGAACCCTTTTCGGGGGGGGAACAGATACGCAGTATTAT.

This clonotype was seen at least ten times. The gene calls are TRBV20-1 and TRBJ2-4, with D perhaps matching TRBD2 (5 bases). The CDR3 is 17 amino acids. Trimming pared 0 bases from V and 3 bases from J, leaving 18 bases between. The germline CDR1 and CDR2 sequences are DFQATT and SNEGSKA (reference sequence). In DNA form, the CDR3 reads TGCAGTGCTAGAGATATGGACGGACTGGGGAGCAAAAACATTCAGTACTTC. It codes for CSARDMDGLGSKNIQYF.

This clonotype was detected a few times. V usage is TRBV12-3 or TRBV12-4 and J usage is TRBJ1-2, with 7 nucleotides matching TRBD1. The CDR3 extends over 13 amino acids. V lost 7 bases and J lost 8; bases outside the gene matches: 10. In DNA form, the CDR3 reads TGTGCCAGCATCGTACGGGGACAGAGAGGCTACACCTTC. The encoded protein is CASIVRGQRGYTF.

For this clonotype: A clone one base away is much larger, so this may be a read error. The CDR3 loop reads CASSPAGSSYGCTF. CDR3 nucleotide sequence: TGTGCCAGCAGCCCCGCGGGGAGTAGCTATGGCTGCACCTTC. The chain employs TRBV13 and TRBJ1-2; no reliable D call. This CDR3 is 14 amino acids long. Germline values: CDR1 PRHDT, CDR2 FYEKMQ (reference sequence).

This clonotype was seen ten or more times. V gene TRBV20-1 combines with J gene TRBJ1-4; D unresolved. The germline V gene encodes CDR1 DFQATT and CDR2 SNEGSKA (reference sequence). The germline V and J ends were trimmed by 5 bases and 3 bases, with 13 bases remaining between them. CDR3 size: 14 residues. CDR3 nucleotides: TGCAGTGCTGTTAAGGGTAATGCTAATGAAAAACTGTTTTTT. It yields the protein CSAVKGNANEKLFF.

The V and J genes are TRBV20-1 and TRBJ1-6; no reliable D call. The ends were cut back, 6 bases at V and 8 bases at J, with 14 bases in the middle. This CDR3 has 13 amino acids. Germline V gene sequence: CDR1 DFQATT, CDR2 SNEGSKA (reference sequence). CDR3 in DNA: TGCAGTGCGAAGCAATTGGGGTATTCACCCCTCCACTTT. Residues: CSAKQLGYSPLHF.

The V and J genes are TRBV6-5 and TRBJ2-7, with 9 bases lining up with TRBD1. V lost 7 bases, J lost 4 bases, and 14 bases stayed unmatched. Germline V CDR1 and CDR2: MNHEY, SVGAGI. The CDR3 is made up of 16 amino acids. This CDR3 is CASIGQGSVLRYEQYF. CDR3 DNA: TGTGCCAGCATAGGACAGGGGTCGGTTCTTAGGTACGAGCAGTACTTC.

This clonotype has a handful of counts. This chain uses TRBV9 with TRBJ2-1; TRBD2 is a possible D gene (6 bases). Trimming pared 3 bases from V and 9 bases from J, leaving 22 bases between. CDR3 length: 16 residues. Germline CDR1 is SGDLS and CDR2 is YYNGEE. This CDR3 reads CASSGNVNPEGSEQFF. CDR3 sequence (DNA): TGTGCCAGCAGCGGGAACGTGAACCCGGAGGGGAGTGAGCAGTTCTTC. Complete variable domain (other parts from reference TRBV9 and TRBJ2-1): DSGVTQTPKHLITATGQRVTLRCSPRSGDLSVYWYQQSLDQGLQFLIQYYNGEERAKGNILERFSAQQFPDLHSELNLSSLELGDSALYFCASSGNVNPEGSEQFFGPGTRLTVL.

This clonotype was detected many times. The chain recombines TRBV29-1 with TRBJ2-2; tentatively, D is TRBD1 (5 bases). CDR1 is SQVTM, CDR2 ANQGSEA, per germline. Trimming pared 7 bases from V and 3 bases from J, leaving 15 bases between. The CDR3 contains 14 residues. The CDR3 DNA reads TGCAGCGCCGAAGGGGCCACCCACACCGGGGAGCTGTTTTTT. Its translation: CSAEGATHTGELFF.

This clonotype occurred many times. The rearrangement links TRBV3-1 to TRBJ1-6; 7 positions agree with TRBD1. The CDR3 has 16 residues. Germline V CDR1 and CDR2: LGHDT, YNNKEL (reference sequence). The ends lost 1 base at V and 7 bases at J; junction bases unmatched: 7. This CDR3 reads CASSQARGIGNSPLHF. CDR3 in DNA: TGTGCCAGCAGCCAAGCCAGGGGGATCGGAAATTCACCCCTCCACTTT.